This T cell receptor beta chain comes out of a study of blood T cell repertoires in COVID-19. Background on the study: Sources were T cells, B-cell-depleted T cells, or PBMCs; the material itself was cDNA or gDNA.

The study recruited people aged roughly 18 to 89 years across approximately 25 US areas. Donors in Cohort 3 counted as recovered after two negative PCRs, clearance, or symptom resolution. The length of the CDR3 is 16 residues. Germline CDR1 reads SGHAT; CDR2 reads FQNNGV. The trim removed 6 bases at V and 2 bases at J, leaving 11 bases unmatched. The data were produced by immunoSEQ multiplex PCR, yet TCRdb's version contains in-frame clones alone and is incomplete. The sample records some 400,000 clones, 75% to 90% being singletons. The sequence derives from a man younger than 45 who had recovered from COVID-19. The rearrangement joins TRBV11-2 to TRBJ2-7; 9 bases align to TRBD1. Input material: PBMCs or T cells enriched from blood (not recorded which). The CDR3 DNA sequence: TGTGCCAGCAGGCCCATCCCAAGGGACAGGGCCTACGAGCAGTACTTC. Translation: CASRPIPRDRAYEQYF.